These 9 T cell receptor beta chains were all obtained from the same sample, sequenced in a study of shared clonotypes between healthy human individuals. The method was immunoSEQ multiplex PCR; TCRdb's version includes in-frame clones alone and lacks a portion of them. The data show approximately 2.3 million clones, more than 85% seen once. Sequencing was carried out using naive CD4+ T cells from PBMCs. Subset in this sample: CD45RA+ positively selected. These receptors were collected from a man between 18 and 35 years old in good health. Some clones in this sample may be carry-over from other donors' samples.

The CDR3 sequence: CASSFGNYNEQFF. In nucleotides, the CDR3 is TGTGCCAGCAGTTTCGGAAACTACAATGAGCAGTTCTTC. The chain carries TRBV27 and TRBJ2-1; no definite D call. V was clipped by 3 bases and J by 3 bases, with 6 bases between them. Germline CDR1 and CDR2: MNHEY and SMNVEV (reference sequence). The CDR3 has 13 amino acids.

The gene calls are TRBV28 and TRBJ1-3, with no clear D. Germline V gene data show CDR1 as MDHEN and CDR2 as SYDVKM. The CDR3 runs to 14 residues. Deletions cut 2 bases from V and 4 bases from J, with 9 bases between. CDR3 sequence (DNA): TGTGCCAGCAGTTTAATGGGTAGGGGAAACACCATATATTTT. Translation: CASSLMGRGNTIYF.

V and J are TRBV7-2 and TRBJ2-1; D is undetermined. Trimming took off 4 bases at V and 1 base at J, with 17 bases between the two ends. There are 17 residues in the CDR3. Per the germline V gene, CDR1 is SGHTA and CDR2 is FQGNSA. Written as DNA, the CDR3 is TGTGCCAGCAGCTCCCGCTCCGGCGGCAATTCCTACAATGAGCAGTTCTTC. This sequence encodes CASSSRSGGNSYNEQFF.

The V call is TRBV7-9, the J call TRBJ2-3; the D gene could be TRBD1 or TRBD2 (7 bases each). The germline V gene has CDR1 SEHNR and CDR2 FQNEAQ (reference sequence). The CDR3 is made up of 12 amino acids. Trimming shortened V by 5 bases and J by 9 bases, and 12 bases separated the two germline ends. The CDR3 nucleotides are TGTGCCAGCAGCCAGGGGGGGCAGACGCAGTATTTT. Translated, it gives CASSQGGQTQYF.

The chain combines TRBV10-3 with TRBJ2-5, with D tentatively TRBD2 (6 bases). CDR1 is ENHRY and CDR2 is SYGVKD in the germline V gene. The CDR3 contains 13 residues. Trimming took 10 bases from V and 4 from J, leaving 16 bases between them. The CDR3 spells CATVWREAETQYF. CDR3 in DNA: TGTGCCACGGTCTGGCGGGAAGCAGAGACCCAGTACTTC.

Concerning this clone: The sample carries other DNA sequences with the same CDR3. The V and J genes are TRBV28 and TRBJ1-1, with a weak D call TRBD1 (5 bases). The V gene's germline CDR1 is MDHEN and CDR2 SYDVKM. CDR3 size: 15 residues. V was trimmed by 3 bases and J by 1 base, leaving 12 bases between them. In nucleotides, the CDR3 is TGTGCCAGCAGTTTTGGGGGGAGGGGGAACACTGAAGCTTTCTTT. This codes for CASSFGGRGNTEAFF.

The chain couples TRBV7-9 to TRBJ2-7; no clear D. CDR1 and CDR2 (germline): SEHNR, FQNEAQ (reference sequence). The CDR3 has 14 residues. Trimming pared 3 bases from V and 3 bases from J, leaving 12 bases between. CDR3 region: CASSLWISDYEQYF. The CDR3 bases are TGTGCCAGCAGCTTGTGGATCTCGGACTACGAGCAGTACTTC. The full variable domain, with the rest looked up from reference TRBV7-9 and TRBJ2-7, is DTGVSQNPRHKITKRGQNVTFRCDPISEHNRLYWYRQTLGQGPEFLTYFQNEAQLEKSRLLSDRFSAERPKGSFSTLEIQRTEQGDSAMYLCASSLWISDYEQYFGPGTRLTVT.

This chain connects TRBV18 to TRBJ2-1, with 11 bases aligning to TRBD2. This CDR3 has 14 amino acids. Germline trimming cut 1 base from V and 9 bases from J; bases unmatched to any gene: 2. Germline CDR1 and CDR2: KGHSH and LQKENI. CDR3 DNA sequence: TGTGCCAGCTCACCACTACTAGCGGGAGTTGAGCAGTTCTTC. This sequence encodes CASSPLLAGVEQFF.

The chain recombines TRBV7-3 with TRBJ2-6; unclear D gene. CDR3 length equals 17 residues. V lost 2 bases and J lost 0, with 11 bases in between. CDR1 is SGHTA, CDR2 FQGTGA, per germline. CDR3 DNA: TGTGCCAGCAGCTTAGGACCTACCAACTCTGGGGCCAACGTCCTGACTTTC. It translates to CASSLGPTNSGANVLTF.